This paragraph covers one T cell receptor (beta chain) sequence. This clone appeared a few times. Its antigen remains undetermined. The sample holds no much larger clone one base away, and base qualities are not on file. Collaborating institutions collected whole blood in K2EDTA tubes following their own protocols. Collaborator samples were shipped for TCRbeta analysis as frozen whole blood, isolated PBMCs, or DNA extracted from either sample type. TCRbeta CDR3 regions were amplified from genomic DNA using the immunoSEQ Assay, a bias-controlled multiplex PCR. Per the source publication's procedure: The number of nucleated cells in each sample was estimated from the amplification of reference gene primers within the assay. Sequence reads were collapsed and filtered to measure the absolute abundance of every unique TCRbeta CDR3 rearrangement. For each sample, productive Simpson clonality was calculated as the square root of Simpson's diversity index across productive rearrangements. Sourced from immuneACCESS, this table was stored by TCRdb with only in-frame sequences that have V and J called. A share of the clones is absent; for the studies checked, an unresolved V gene accounts for under half, and the remainder has no known explanation. Clone size and the V and J calls come from that table; the DNA yielded D and trimming. For this sample there are roughly 200,000 clones; roughly 85% appear just once. The ten largest account for roughly 5% of the sample.

The CDR3 goes from the cysteine to the phenylalanine over 16 residues. The read is trimmed to its CDR3 DNA, 48 bases read in frame from base 1. V is cut by 2 bases and J by 2 bases, and the space between the germline ends is 13 bases. CDR1 KGHSH and CDR2 LQKENI are derived from the germline V gene. The sample originates from a study of blood T cell repertoires in COVID-19 (TCRdb year 2020). Regarding the complete study: The collaborator samples originated in the United States, Italy and Spain and spanned the acute and convalescent phases of COVID-19. The material from the prospective study consisted of cDNA or gDNA derived from T cells, B-cell-depleted T cells, or PBMCs. The dataset comprised deeply sampled blood TCRbeta repertoires from subjects exposed to, actively infected with, or recovered from COVID-19. The repertoires were released in a freely available public database intended as a resource for research on the immune response to SARS-CoV-2. The samples were drawn from two sources: the first 160 participants of the ongoing ImmuneRACE study, and fewer than 1,500 subjects contributed by 6 global collaborators. Sample metadata almost always included a de-identified subject ID, COVID-19 status, age in years and sex. Where available, HLA class I and class II types were taken from metadata supplied by the sample provider and were not determined by assay-based typing.

Points the paper makes about the study in general: Clinical and demographic metadata were provided uncurated, with the amount varying by source and participant.

The sequenced sample was peripheral blood. This sequence originates from an elderly woman with acute or convalescent COVID-19. The chain joins TRBV18 to TRBJ1-3; possibly the D gene is TRBD1, per 5 matching bases. The DNA is TGTGCCAGCTCACCATTGTCGTCGGGGGCTGGAAACACCATATATTTT. Its amino acids are CASSPLSSGAGNTIYF.